This T cell receptor beta chain was captured by sequencing in a study of cytomegalovirus exposure and HLA in healthy donors. Study-wide results and caveats: TCR beta sequences reportedly predicted most subjects' HLA-A and HLA-B alleles accurately. In a later analysis, specific HLA alleles were associated with 15,000 to 20,000 TCR beta sequences at a 0.05 false discovery rate. Later analysis associated a missense DCLRE1C variant with TCR beta V- and J-gene trimming. Clonal expansion was found to be greater in HLA-associated TCR beta chains than in equally common others in a later analysis.

Use of 60 Vbeta and 13 Jbeta primers characterized the PCR. TCRdb's table, derived via immunoSEQ multiplex PCR, lists solely in-frame clones and lacks some. This listing includes roughly 100,000 clones. With respect to this clone: Its matching antigen is unknown.

The clonotype originates from a man aged 35 to 55 in good health and CMV-seronegative. The sequenced sample was PBMCs.

The CDR3 sequence is CATRQVNSPLHF. CDR3 bases: TGTGCCACTCGACAGGTTAATTCACCCCTCCACTTT. This chain uses TRBV6-5 with TRBJ1-6; a possible D gene is TRBD1 (6 bases). The CDR3 runs to 12 residues. Germline-derived CDR1 and CDR2 are MNHEY and SVGAGI. V lost 10 bases to trimming and J lost 6 bases, with 10 bases between them.